One T cell receptor (beta chain) is described in this entry. The sample is drawn from a study of T cells in localized non-small cell lung cancer. With 5 bases removed from V and 2 bases from J, the gap between germline ends came to 16 bases. The germline V gene encodes CDR1 LNHDA and CDR2 SQIVND (reference sequence). This CDR3 comprises 16 residues. Generated by immunoSEQ multiplex PCR, the TCRdb table keeps only in-frame clones and is missing some. The sample has some 33,000 clones; roughly nine tenths are singletons. Sequenced here: PBMCs, sampled before any cancer treatment. The chain joins TRBV19 to TRBJ1-5, with no clear D. The receptor was derived from a man aged 35-69 years with stage II lung adenocarcinoma. CDR3 bases: TGTGCCAGTAGTGCCTATAGGGAGGGAGGCAATCAGCCCCAGCATTTT. This gives the protein CASSAYREGGNQPQHF.